The clone carrying this T cell receptor (beta chain) was observed at least ten times. The entry originates in a study of molecular identifiers for immune sequencing clone quantification. Germline assignment: CDR1 SGDLS and CDR2 YYNGEE. Trimming took 7 bases from V and 3 from J, leaving 16 bases between them. The CDR3 contains 14 residues. TCRdb ran MiXCR on the PCR reads and lists one entry per CDR3 protein. The table shows 37,000 or so distinct CDR3 sequences, with approximately 22% occurring only once. J is TRBJ1-1 and V is TRBV9; D gene ambiguous. Sequenced material: naive CD8+ T cells from blood, with Jurkat cell RNA spiked in. The subset is: FACS-sorted CD8+CD4-CCR7+CD45RA+ naive T cells. This receptor was taken from a human donor in good health. Some libraries in this study had Jurkat cell RNA spiked in. The DNA of the CDR3 is TGTGCCAGCGGCCCTGAGGCTTCGGACACTGAAGCTTTCTTT. It specifies CASGPEASDTEAFF.